This T cell receptor (beta chain) was sequenced for a study of blood T cell repertoires in COVID-19. About the research overall: Collection of acute and convalescent COVID-19 samples took place in the United States, Italy and Spain.

Generated by immunoSEQ multiplex PCR, the TCRdb table keeps only in-frame clones and is missing some. The data contain 250,000 or so clones, more than 85% of them singletons. The CDR3 sequence is 18 residues long. The germline gives CDR1 LGHNT, CDR2 FRNRAP. The ends were cut back, 1 base at V and 5 bases at J, with 21 bases in the middle. In terms of age and location, participants ranged from roughly 18 to 95 years and lived in about 25 US areas. Cohort allocation depended upon clinical history that participants reported. Two negative PCRs, clearance, or symptom resolution were required of recovered Cohort 3 donors.

The sequenced sample was PBMCs or T cells enriched from blood (not recorded which). This sequence joins TRBV12-5 and TRBJ1-5; no firm D call. This clonotype was sampled from a man aged 40-49 years who had recovered from COVID-19. As DNA, the CDR3 is TGTGCTAGTGGTTTGGGTTCTGGAGTCAGTGGGTTCGATCAGCCCCAGCATTTT. Protein sequence: CASGLGSGVSGFDQPQHF.